This entry is about one TCR beta chain. Terminally differentiated effector memory CD45RA+ cells were left out of the naive CD8 fraction, which was CD45RO-negative and positively selected for CCR7. Caucasian adults residing in Nashville, Tennessee made up all the donors. Data came from immunoSEQ multiplex PCR; TCRdb stores just in-frame clones and leaves some out. The data show about 1,800,000 clones, with about 95% seen just once and 1% to 1.5% held by the top ten. The data were obtained in a study of shared clonotypes between healthy human individuals. Sequenced: naive CD8+ T cells sorted from blood. The clonotype comes from a young man in good health.

CDR3 nucleotides: TGTGCCAGCAGCACGACTACAGGCCCGAATTGGTTTTTT. This codes for CASSTTTGPNWFF. This chain links TRBV5-8 with TRBJ1-4, with TRBD1 as a possible D gene (5 bases). V was cut by 4 bases and J by 16 bases, with 20 bases left in between. The CDR3 contains 13 residues. Per germline, CDR1 SGHTS and CDR2 YDEGEE. The full variable domain, rest sourced from reference TRBV5-8 and TRBJ1-4, is EAGVTQSPTHLIKTRGQQATLRCSPISGHTSVYWYQQALGLGLQFLLWYDEGEERNRGNFPPRFSGRQFPNYSSELNVNALELEDSALYLCASSTTTGPNWFFGSGTQLSVL.